This is a list of T cell receptor beta chains from one sample in a study of CD8+ T cells in alopecia areata. The table came from immunoSEQ multiplex PCR; TCRdb's copy has only in-frame clones and leaves some out. The table records about 200,000 clones, around 57% of them present only once. The material was CD4+ T cells sorted from blood, obtained at week 4, from a patient treated with tofacitinib. The receptors were sampled from a human donor with alopecia areata. Each CDR3 is given with its conserved first and last residue. A D gene is named only where the DNA matches it firmly. The size field is filled for only some rows; it gives once, few, many or a size class.

j_call,cdr3_length,v_call,d_call,clone_size,cdr3_aa,cdr3_nt
TRBJ2-3,14,TRBV2,-,once,CASSIGGSTDTQYF,TGTGCCAGCAGTATCGGAGGGAGCACAGATACGCAGTATTTT
TRBJ1-1,15,TRBV12-5,-,many,CASGLVPGGNTEAFF,TGTGCTAGTGGTTTGGTACCGGGCGGGAACACTGAAGCTTTCTTT
TRBJ2-7,18,TRBV29-1,-,-,CSVVNLDNGPFTPYEQYF,TGCAGCGTTGTTAATCTGGACAATGGGCCCTTCACCCCCTACGAGCAGTACTTC
TRBJ1-2,20,TRBV9,TRBD1,few,CASSAQTTGTGTMGGYGYTF,TGTGCCAGCAGCGCACAAACTACCGGGACAGGGACTATGGGAGGCTATGGCTACACCTTC
TRBJ2-1,16,TRBV11-2,-,-,CASTIFGGHSYNEQFF,TGTGCCAGCACCATTTTCGGGGGGCACTCCTACAATGAGCAGTTCTTC
TRBJ2-7,14,TRBV13,TRBD1,-,CASSSGQGAYEQYF,TGTGCCAGCAGCTCAGGACAGGGGGCATACGAGCAGTACTTC
TRBJ2-7,14,TRBV9,TRBD1,-,CASSVRTGSSEQYF,TGTGCCAGCAGCGTGAGGACAGGTAGTTCCGAGCAGTACTTC
TRBJ2-1,14,TRBV2,TRBD1,-,CASRGQGSYNEQFF,TGTGCCAGCAGGGGACAGGGATCCTACAATGAGCAGTTCTTC
TRBJ1-5,16,TRBV5-6,TRBD1,-,CASSLTADRGNQPQHF,TGTGCCAGCAGCTTGACCGCTGACAGGGGCAATCAGCCCCAGCATTTT
TRBJ2-7,13,TRBV25-1,TRBD1,-,CASSRDRNYEQYF,TGTGCCAGCAGCCGGGACAGAAACTACGAGCAGTACTTC
TRBJ1-2,13,TRBV2,-,-,CATKTTRDYGYTF,TGTGCCACCAAAACGACTCGTGACTATGGCTACACCTTC
TRBJ2-1,15,TRBV11-2,TRBD2,few,CASSRSGGPAHEQFF,TGTGCCAGCAGCCGAAGCGGGGGGCCGGCCCATGAGCAGTTCTTC
TRBJ2-2,15,TRBV13,TRBD1,-,CASSFRGGDTGELFF,TGTGCCAGCAGCTTCAGAGGGGGCGACACCGGGGAGCTGTTTTTT
TRBJ2-2,12,TRBV29-1,TRBD1,-,CSVAGGTGELFF,TGCAGCGTTGCAGGGGGCACCGGGGAGCTGTTTTTT
TRBJ2-3,17,TRBV4-3,TRBD1,-,CASSQDPGTGLIDTQYF,TGCGCCAGCAGCCAAGATCCGGGGACAGGGCTCATTGATACGCAGTATTTT
TRBJ1-1,13,TRBV29-1,-,-,CSVGRPMNTEAFF,TGCAGCGTCGGACGGCCCATGAACACTGAAGCTTTCTTT
TRBJ2-5,14,TRBV11-2,TRBD1,-,CASSPGDSQETQYF,TGTGCCAGCAGCCCAGGGGACAGCCAAGAGACCCAGTACTTC
TRBJ1-1,14,TRBV10-2,-,few,CASSESEGKIRAFF,TGCGCCAGCAGTGAGTCGGAAGGGAAAATCCGAGCTTTCTTT
TRBJ2-3,13,TRBV29-1,-,-,CSAKGGGTDTQYF,TGCAGCGCCAAGGGCGGAGGCACAGATACGCAGTATTTT
TRBJ1-1,14,TRBV9,-,-,CASSVEVMNTEAFF,TGTGCCAGCAGCGTAGAAGTGATGAACACTGAAGCTTTCTTT
TRBJ1-1,12,TRBV29-1,-,-,CSARTVRTEAFF,TGCAGCGCCCGGACGGTACGGACTGAAGCTTTCTTT
TRBJ1-5,15,TRBV18,-,-,CASSPQSVSNQPQHF,TGTGCCAGCTCACCTCAATCCGTTAGCAATCAGCCCCAGCATTTT
TRBJ2-1,16,TRBV11-2,TRBD1,few,CASSRGQGGPSNEQFF,TGTGCCAGCAGCCGGGGACAGGGAGGACCCAGCAATGAGCAGTTCTTC
TRBJ2-7,14,TRBV29-1,TRBD2,-,CSVSQTSTSYEQYF,TGCAGCGTTTCACAGACTAGCACCTCCTACGAGCAGTACTTC
TRBJ1-2,14,TRBV25-1,-,-,CASSESIRGDGYTF,TGTGCCAGCAGTGAATCGATCAGGGGCGATGGCTACACCTTC
TRBJ2-1,16,TRBV11-3,-,few,CASSLVLGGLYNEQFF,TGTGCCAGCAGCTTAGTGCTAGGCGGACTCTACAATGAGCAGTTCTTC
TRBJ1-1,14,TRBV11-2,-,-,CASSFLQSNTEAFF,TGTGCCAGCAGCTTCCTCCAGTCGAACACTGAAGCTTTCTTT
TRBJ2-4,14,TRBV30,-,-,CAGDFRLAKNIQYF,TGTGCCGGGGATTTTCGTCTAGCCAAAAACATTCAGTACTTC
TRBJ1-2,14,TRBV6-5,-,-,CASSYSEDGYGYTF,TGTGCCAGCAGTTACTCTGAGGACGGCTATGGCTACACCTTC
TRBJ2-1,14,TRBV7-2,TRBD2,many,CASSSVAGRNEQFF,TGTGCCAGCAGCTCAGTAGCGGGGAGAAATGAGCAGTTCTTC
TRBJ2-2,14,TRBV30,TRBD1,-,CAWMSGGVTGELFF,TGTGCCTGGATGTCAGGGGGCGTCACCGGGGAGCTGTTTTTT
TRBJ2-7,11,TRBV25-1,-,-,CASRSSYEQYF,TGTGCCAGCAGGTCCTCCTACGAGCAGTACTTC